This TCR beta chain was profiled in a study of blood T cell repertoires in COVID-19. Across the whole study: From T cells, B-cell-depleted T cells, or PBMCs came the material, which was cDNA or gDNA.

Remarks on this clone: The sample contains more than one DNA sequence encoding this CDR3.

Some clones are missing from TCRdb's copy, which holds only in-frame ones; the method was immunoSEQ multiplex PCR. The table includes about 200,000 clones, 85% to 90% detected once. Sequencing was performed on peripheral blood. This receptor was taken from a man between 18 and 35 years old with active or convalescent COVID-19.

In nucleotides, the CDR3 is TGTGCCTGGAGTCTCCGGGACAGGGACACCGGGGAGCTGTTTTTT. Protein: CAWSLRDRDTGELFF. The chain combines TRBV30 with TRBJ2-2, with 9 bases aligning to TRBD1. Germline V lookup: CDR1 GTSNPN, CDR2 SVGIG (reference sequence). The trim removed 2 bases at V and 3 bases at J, leaving 4 bases unmatched. CDR3 length equals 15 residues.